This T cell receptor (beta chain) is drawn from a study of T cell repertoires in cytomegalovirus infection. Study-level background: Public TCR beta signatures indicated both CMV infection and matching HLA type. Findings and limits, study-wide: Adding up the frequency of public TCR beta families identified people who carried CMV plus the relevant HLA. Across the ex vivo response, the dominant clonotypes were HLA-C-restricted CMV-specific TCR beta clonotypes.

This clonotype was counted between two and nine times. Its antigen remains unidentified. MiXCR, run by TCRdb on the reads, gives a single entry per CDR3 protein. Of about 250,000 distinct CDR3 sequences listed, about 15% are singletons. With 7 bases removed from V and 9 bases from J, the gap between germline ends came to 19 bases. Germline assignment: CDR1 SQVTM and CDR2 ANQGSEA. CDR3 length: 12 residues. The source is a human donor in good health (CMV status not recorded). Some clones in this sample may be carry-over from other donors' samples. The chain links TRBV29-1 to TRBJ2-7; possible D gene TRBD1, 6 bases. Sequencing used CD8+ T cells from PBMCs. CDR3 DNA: TGCAGCGCCCAAGGAAATGAGGGGGTGCAGTACTTC. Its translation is CSAQGNEGVQYF.